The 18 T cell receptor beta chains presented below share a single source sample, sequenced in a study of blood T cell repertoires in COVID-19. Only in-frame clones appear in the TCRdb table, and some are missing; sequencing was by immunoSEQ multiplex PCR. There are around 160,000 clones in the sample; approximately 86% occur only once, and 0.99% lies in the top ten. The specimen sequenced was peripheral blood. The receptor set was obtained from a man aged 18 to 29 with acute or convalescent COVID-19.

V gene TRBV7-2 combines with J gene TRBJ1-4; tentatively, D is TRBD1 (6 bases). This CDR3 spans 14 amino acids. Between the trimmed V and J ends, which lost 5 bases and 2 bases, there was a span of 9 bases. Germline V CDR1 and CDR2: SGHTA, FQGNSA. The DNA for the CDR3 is TGTGCCAGCAGCCAGGACAGCACTAATGAAAAACTGTTTTTT. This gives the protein CASSQDSTNEKLFF.

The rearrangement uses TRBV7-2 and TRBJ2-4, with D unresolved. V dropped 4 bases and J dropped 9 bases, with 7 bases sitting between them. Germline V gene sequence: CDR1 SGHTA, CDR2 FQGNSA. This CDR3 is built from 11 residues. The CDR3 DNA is TGTGCCAGCAGCTCTCGAGGCATTCAGTACTTC. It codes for CASSSRGIQYF.

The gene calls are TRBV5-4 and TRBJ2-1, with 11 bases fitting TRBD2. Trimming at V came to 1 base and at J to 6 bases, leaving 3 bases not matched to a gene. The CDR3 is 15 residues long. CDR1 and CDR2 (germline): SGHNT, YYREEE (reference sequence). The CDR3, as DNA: TGTGCCAGCAGCTTGTTAGCGGGGGGGCGCAATGAGCAGTTCTTC. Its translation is CASSLLAGGRNEQFF. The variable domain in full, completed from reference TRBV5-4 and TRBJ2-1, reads ETGVTQSPTHLIKTRGQQVTLRCSSQSGHNTVSWYQQALGQGPQFIFQYYREEENGRGNFPPRFSGLQFPNYSSELNVNALELDDSALYLCASSLLAGGRNEQFFGPGTRLTVL.

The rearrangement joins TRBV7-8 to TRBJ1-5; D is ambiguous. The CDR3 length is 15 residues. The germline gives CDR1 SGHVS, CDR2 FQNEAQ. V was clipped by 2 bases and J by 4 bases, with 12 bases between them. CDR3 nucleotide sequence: TGTGCCAGCAGCTTAAACTTCGGTCGAAATCAGCCCCAGCATTTT. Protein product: CASSLNFGRNQPQHF.

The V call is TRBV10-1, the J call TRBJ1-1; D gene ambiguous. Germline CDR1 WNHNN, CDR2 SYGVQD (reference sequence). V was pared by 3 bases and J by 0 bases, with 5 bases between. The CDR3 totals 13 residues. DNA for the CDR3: TGCGCCAGCAGTGAAGCCCTGAACACTGAAGCTTTCTTT. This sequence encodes CASSEALNTEAFF.

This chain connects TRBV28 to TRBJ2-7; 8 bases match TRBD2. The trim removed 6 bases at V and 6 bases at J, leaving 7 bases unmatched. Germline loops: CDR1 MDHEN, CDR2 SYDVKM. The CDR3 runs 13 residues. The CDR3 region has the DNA TGTGCCAGCAGCCCCGCGAGCGGGGGCGAGCAGTACGTC. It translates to CASSPASGGEQYV.

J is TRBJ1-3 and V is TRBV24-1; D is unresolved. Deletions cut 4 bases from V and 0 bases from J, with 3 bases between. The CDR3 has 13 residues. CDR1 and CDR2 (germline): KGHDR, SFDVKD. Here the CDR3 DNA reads TGTGCCACCAGTGACTCCTCTGGAAACACCATATATTTT. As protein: CATSDSSGNTIYF.

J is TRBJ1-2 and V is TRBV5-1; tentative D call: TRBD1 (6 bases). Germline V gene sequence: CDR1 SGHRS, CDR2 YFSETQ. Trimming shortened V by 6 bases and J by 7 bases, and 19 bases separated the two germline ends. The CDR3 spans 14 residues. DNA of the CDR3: TGCGCCAGCAAAGACAGGAGACCAGATACTGGCTACACCTTC. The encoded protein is CASKDRRPDTGYTF.

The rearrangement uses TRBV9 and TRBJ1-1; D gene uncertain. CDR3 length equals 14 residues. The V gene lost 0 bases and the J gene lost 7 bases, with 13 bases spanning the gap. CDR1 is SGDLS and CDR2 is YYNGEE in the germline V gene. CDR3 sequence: CASSVESGRGEAFF. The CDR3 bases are TGTGCCAGCAGCGTAGAAAGCGGGCGCGGTGAAGCTTTCTTT.

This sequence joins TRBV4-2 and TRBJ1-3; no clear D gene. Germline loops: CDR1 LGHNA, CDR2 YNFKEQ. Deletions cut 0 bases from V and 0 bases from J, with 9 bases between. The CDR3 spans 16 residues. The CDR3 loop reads CASSQESADSGNTIYF. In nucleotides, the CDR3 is TGTGCCAGCAGCCAAGAAAGCGCCGACTCTGGAAACACCATATATTTT.

As DNA, the CDR3 is TGTGCCTGGAGTCGTGAGTTTCTAGGACAAGAGACCCAGTACTTC. This encodes CAWSREFLGQETQYF. This chain links TRBV30 with TRBJ2-5, with D unclear. The CDR3 contains 15 residues. Trimming removed 2 bases at V and 2 bases at J, with 15 bases between. Germline lookup yields CDR1 GTSNPN and CDR2 SVGIG (reference sequence).

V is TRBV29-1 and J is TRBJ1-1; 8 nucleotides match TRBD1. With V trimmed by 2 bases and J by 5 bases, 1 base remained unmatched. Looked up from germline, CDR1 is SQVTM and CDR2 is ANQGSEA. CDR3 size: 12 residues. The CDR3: CSVEQGATEAFF. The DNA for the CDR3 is TGCAGCGTTGAACAGGGGGCAACTGAAGCTTTCTTT.

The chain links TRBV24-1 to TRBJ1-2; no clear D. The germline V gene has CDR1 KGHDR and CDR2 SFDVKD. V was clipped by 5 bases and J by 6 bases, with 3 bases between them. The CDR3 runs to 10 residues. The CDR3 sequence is CATSVNGYTF. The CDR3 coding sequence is TGTGCCACCAGTGTAAATGGCTACACCTTC.

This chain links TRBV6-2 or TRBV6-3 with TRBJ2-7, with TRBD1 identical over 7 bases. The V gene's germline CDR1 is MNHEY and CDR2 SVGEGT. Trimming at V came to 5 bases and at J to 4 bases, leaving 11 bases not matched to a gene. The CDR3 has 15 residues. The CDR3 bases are TGTGCCAGCAGTCCAGCTTCACAGGGGATTTACGAGCAGTACGTC. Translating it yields CASSPASQGIYEQYV.

CDR3 in DNA: TGTGCCAGCAGTTTCGGAGGGTGGACCTCGTTAGATACGCAGTATTTT. Translating it yields CASSFGGWTSLDTQYF. The gene calls are TRBV27 and TRBJ2-3; D perhaps matches TRBD2 (6 bases). This CDR3 has 16 amino acids. V was cut by 3 bases and J by 5 bases, with 18 bases left in between. The germline CDR1 and CDR2 sequences are MNHEY and SMNVEV (reference sequence).

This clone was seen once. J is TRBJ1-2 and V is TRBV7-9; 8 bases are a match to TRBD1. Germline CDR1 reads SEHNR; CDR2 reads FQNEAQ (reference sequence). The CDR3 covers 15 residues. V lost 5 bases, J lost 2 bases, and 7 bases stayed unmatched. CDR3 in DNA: TGTGCCAGCAGCCCTATCGGGACAGGAAACTATGGCTACACCTTC. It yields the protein CASSPIGTGNYGYTF. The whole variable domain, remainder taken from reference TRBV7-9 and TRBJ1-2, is DTGVSQNPRHKITKRGQNVTFRCDPISEHNRLYWYRQTLGQGPEFLTYFQNEAQLEKSRLLSDRFSAERPKGSFSTLEIQRTEQGDSAMYLCASSPIGTGNYGYTFGSGTRLTVV.

The CDR3 DNA is TGTGCCAGCAGCGTAGGGGGGACAGCTCTTTCGAGAGCTGGCTACACCTTC. Translating gives CASSVGGTALSRAGYTF. V and J are TRBV9 and TRBJ1-2; 7 bases line up with TRBD1. In germline, CDR1 is SGDLS, CDR2 YYNGEE. The CDR3 is 17 residues long. The junction had 15 bases not matched to a gene; V was cut back by 0 bases and J by 7 bases.

CDR3 sequence: CASGPGLTENTDTQYF. For the CDR3, the DNA is TGTGCTAGTGGTCCCGGACTAACCGAAAACACAGATACGCAGTATTTT. The rearrangement links TRBV12-5 to TRBJ2-3, with D tentatively TRBD2 (6 bases). The germline V gene encodes CDR1 LGHNT and CDR2 FRNRAP. The CDR3 length is 16 residues. Trimming removed 5 bases at V and 2 bases at J, with 17 bases between.